Below are 23 T cell receptor beta chains sequenced from a single sample in a study of response to subunit inactivated influenza vaccine (dated by TCRdb to the late 2010s). Libraries were prepared through RT-PCR. The instrument was an Illumina HiSeq 2500. The public reads were reprocessed in TCRdb via fastp at Q25 and MiXCR, keeping in-frame beta chains. Rows with a matching CDR3 protein are joined into one entry that keeps the most common DNA and genes. The sample includes 530,000 or so distinct CDR3 sequences, with 12% observed a single time. Roughly a tenth of the sample lies in the top ten. The sample was PBMCs from blood, taken on the day of vaccination. These receptors came from a man aged 45-65 years who received an inactivated influenza vaccine. Donor details come from another sample of the same person, matched by shared clones.

The V call is TRBV27, the J call TRBJ1-1; unclear D gene. Per germline, CDR1 MNHEY and CDR2 SMNVEV (reference sequence). Trimming shortened V by 5 bases and J by 10 bases, and 17 bases separated the two germline ends. The length of the CDR3 is 13 residues. This CDR3 reads CASSPSVARRAFF. Written as DNA, the CDR3 is TGTGCCAGCAGTCCGAGCGTTGCGCGGCGAGCTTTCTTT.

The gene calls are TRBV9 and TRBJ2-7; D tentatively reads TRBD1 or TRBD2 (5 bases each). Trimming left V 0 bases short and J 0 bases short, with 10 bases between. CDR1 is SGDLS and CDR2 is YYNGEE in the germline V gene. CDR3 length: 15 residues. The CDR3 sequence: CASSVVGDPSYEQYF. The CDR3 DNA reads as TGTGCCAGCAGCGTAGTGGGGGATCCCTCCTACGAGCAGTACTTC.

This rearrangement joins TRBV29-1 to TRBJ2-1; 11 bases map to TRBD2. With V trimmed by 6 bases and J by 5 bases, 12 bases remained unmatched. The V gene's germline CDR1 is SQVTM and CDR2 ANQGSEA. The CDR3 consists of 16 residues. The DNA of the CDR3 is TGCAGCGTGGGGACTAGCGGACCAACTATCGACAATGAGCAGTTCTTC. It codes for CSVGTSGPTIDNEQFF.

This clonotype came up once. A much more abundant neighbour one base away suggests this may be a read error. The CDR3 reads CASCLGGTEQYF. CDR3 sequence (DNA): TGTGCCAGCTGTTTAGGAGGGACCGAGCAGTACTTC. This chain links TRBV12-3 or TRBV12-4 with TRBJ2-7, with D maybe TRBD2 (6 bases). The CDR3 is 12 amino acids.

This clonotype was counted a few times. The rearrangement links TRBV6-2 or TRBV6-3 to TRBJ2-2; no clear D gene. Trimming pared 0 bases from V and 5 bases from J, leaving 22 bases between. The CDR3 spans 19 residues. In germline, CDR1 is MNHEY, CDR2 SVGEGT. For the CDR3, the DNA is TGTGCCAGCAGTTACTCCTGGTTGAAACACCCAGTTAGAACCGGGGAGCTGTTTTTT. Protein product: CASSYSWLKHPVRTGELFF.

This sequence joins TRBV28 and TRBJ2-1; TRBD1 aligns across 9 bases. The V gene end was trimmed by 2 bases and the J gene end by 6 bases; junction bases not matched to a gene: 5. The CDR3 has 15 amino acids. Germline V gene lookup returns CDR1 MDHEN and CDR2 SYDVKM. The CDR3 DNA sequence: TGTGCCAGCAGTTTAGGACAGGGGCGGACCAATGAGCAGTTCTTC. Encoded protein: CASSLGQGRTNEQFF. The whole variable domain, filled in from reference TRBV28 and TRBJ2-1, reads DVKVTQSSRYLVKRTGEKVFLECVQDMDHENMFWYRQDPGLGLRLIYFSYDVKMKEKGDIPEGYSVSREKKERFSLILESASTNQTSMYLCASSLGQGRTNEQFFGPGTRLTVL.

J is TRBJ2-1 and V is TRBV11-3; 10 positions match TRBD2. Germline values: CDR1 SGHNT, CDR2 YENEEA. The ends lost 1 base at V and 5 bases at J; junction bases unmatched: 8. This CDR3 region has 17 residues. CDR3 in amino acids: CASSLGSGRGFDNEQFF. CDR3 DNA: TGTGCCAGCAGCTTAGGAAGCGGGAGGGGGTTTGACAATGAGCAGTTCTTC.

This clonotype was seen more than once but under ten times. The chain has TRBV6-1 and TRBJ2-3, with 12 nucleotides matching TRBD2. Germline V CDR1 and CDR2: MNHNS, SASEGT. This CDR3 region has 14 residues. V gave up 6 bases and J gave up 6 bases; unmatched junction bases: 4. The CDR3 region has the DNA TGTGCCAGCAGCGAGACTAGCGGGGGCGATACGCAGTATTTT. The encoded protein is CASSETSGGDTQYF.

The chain joins TRBV18 to TRBJ1-6; weak D call: TRBD1 (5 bases). This CDR3 is built from 13 residues. Trimming removed 3 bases from V and 9 bases from J, with 9 bases in between. Germline V gene data show CDR1 as KGHSH and CDR2 as LQKENI. The CDR3: CASSPAGSSPLHF. The CDR3, as DNA: TGTGCCAGCTCACCGGCAGGGAGTTCACCCCTCCACTTT.

This clonotype was counted many times. The genes are TRBV7-2 and TRBJ2-3, with D possibly TRBD1 on 5 matching bases. The CDR3 covers 14 residues. The V gene lost 3 bases and the J gene lost 2 bases, with 9 bases spanning the gap. The germline CDR1 and CDR2 sequences are SGHTA and FQGNSA. The CDR3 DNA follows: TGTGCCAGCAGCTTGGGGCCAGTCACAGATACGCAGTATTTT. Residues: CASSLGPVTDTQYF.

There are a few counts of this clonotype. The CDR3 region is CASSPSPGELFF. Written as DNA, the CDR3 is TGTGCCAGCAGCCCGTCCCCCGGGGAGCTGTTTTTT. The rearrangement links TRBV7-9 to TRBJ2-2, with no clear D. There are 12 residues in the CDR3. Germline V lookup: CDR1 SEHNR, CDR2 FQNEAQ (reference sequence). Trimming removed 5 bases at V and 6 bases at J, with 7 bases between.

This clonotype was seen a few times. The chain recombines TRBV7-2 with TRBJ2-3; D gene uncertain. Germline CDR1 and CDR2: SGHTA and FQGNSA. V was pared by 5 bases and J by 10 bases, with 13 bases between. This CDR3 region has 12 residues. CDR3 region: CASSPASGPQYF. Here the CDR3 DNA reads TGTGCCAGCAGCCCAGCGAGTGGTCCGCAGTATTTT.

This clonotype was recorded at least ten times. The gene calls are TRBV12-3 or TRBV12-4 and TRBJ2-2, with 14 bases that match TRBD2. V lost 5 bases to trimming and J lost 4 bases; unmatched junction nucleotides: 3. The CDR3 contains 16 residues. The CDR3 bases are TGTGCCAGCAGTCCGGGACTAGCGGGGGTCACCGGGGAGCTGTTTTTT. Its protein is CASSPGLAGVTGELFF.

This rearrangement joins TRBV7-3 to TRBJ2-7, with unresolved D. Germline CDR1 SGHTA, CDR2 FQGTGA. Deletions cut 5 bases from V and 5 bases from J, with 10 bases between. The CDR3 consists of 12 residues. The CDR3 here is CASSDLSHEQYF. The CDR3 DNA reads TGTGCCAGCAGCGATCTCAGCCACGAGCAGTACTTC.

The chain links TRBV6-1 to TRBJ1-4; tentative D call: TRBD1 (6 bases). Germline V gene lookup returns CDR1 MNHNS and CDR2 SASEGT. Trimming removed 5 bases from V and 4 bases from J, with 17 bases in between. CDR3 size: 16 residues. In DNA, the CDR3 is TGTGCCAGCAGTCAAAGAGCGACAGGCTTTAATGAAAAACTGTTTTTT. Residues: CASSQRATGFNEKLFF.

As to this clonotype: It may be a read error: a sequence one base away is much more abundant. The chain employs TRBV7-2 and TRBJ2-5; D is unclear. The germline gives CDR1 SGHTA, CDR2 FQGNSA. The CDR3 runs to 13 residues. For the CDR3, the DNA is TGTGCCCGCAGCGTGGGCCTTCGGGAGACCCAGTACTTC. Its protein product is CARSVGLRETQYF. Filled out from reference TRBV7-2 and TRBJ2-5, the complete variable domain reads GAGVSQSPSNKVTEKGKDVELRCDPISGHTALYWYRQSLGQGLEFLIYFQGNSAPDKSGLPSDRFSAERTGGSVSTLTIQRTQQEDSAVYLCARSVGLRETQYFGPGTRLLVL.

The chain recombines TRBV5-1 with TRBJ2-7; 8 bases line up with TRBD1. This CDR3 is 19 amino acids long. Germline V gene data show CDR1 as SGHRS and CDR2 as YFSETQ. Trimming cost V 2 bases and J 0 bases; bases outside gene matches: 16. The CDR3 protein is CASSLSFRAGGSLSYEQYF. The CDR3, as DNA: TGCGCCAGCAGCTTATCCTTTCGTGCAGGGGGCAGTCTCTCCTACGAGCAGTACTTC.

J is TRBJ2-2 and V is TRBV19, with 7 bases identical to TRBD1. Trimming removed 3 bases from V and 1 base from J; junction bases left unmatched: 5. The CDR3 totals 16 residues. CDR1 LNHDA and CDR2 SQIVND come from the germline V gene (reference sequence). The CDR3 loop reads CASSISGQLNTGELFF. As DNA, the CDR3 is TGTGCCAGTAGTATTTCGGGACAGCTGAACACCGGGGAGCTGTTTTTT.

This clonotype was detected ten times or more. The rearrangement joins TRBV29-1 to TRBJ2-1; D might be TRBD1 or TRBD2, each matching 6 bases. Per germline, CDR1 SQVTM and CDR2 ANQGSEA. V gave up 7 bases and J gave up 6 bases, with 22 bases separating them. This CDR3 region has 15 residues. CDR3: CSAVRGVRGSNEQFF. The CDR3 coding sequence is TGCAGCGCCGTGAGGGGGGTAAGAGGTTCCAATGAGCAGTTCTTC.

The chain couples TRBV7-9 to TRBJ1-3, with a weak D call TRBD1 (6 bases). The CDR3 is 15 amino acids. CDR1 and CDR2 (germline): SEHNR, FQNEAQ (reference sequence). Trimming removed 2 bases from V and 2 bases from J, with 10 bases in between. The CDR3 nucleotides are TGTGCCAGCAGCTTACTTGAGGGGGCTGGAAACACCATATATTTT. Translated: CASSLLEGAGNTIYF.

This clonotype has a handful of counts. J is TRBJ1-2 and V is TRBV20-1; no clear D. The CDR3 is made up of 13 amino acids. Trimming pared 4 bases from V and 0 bases from J, leaving 9 bases between. Germline assignment: CDR1 DFQATT and CDR2 SNEGSKA (reference sequence). The CDR3 loop reads CSATSETNYGYTF. The CDR3 DNA is TGCAGTGCTACCTCGGAGACTAACTATGGCTACACCTTC.

The chain has TRBV7-2 and TRBJ1-3; D is possibly TRBD1 (6 bases). This CDR3 is 14 amino acids long. The germline gives CDR1 SGHTA, CDR2 FQGNSA. V lost 5 bases and J 4 bases, leaving 12 bases between the germline ends. The CDR3 loop reads CASSPGVAGNTIYF. As DNA, the CDR3 is TGTGCCAGCAGCCCAGGGGTAGCAGGAAACACCATATATTTT. Drawing the rest from reference TRBV7-2 and TRBJ1-3, the complete variable domain is GAGVSQSPSNKVTEKGKDVELRCDPISGHTALYWYRQSLGQGLEFLIYFQGNSAPDKSGLPSDRFSAERTGGSVSTLTIQRTQQEDSAVYLCASSPGVAGNTIYFGEGSWLTVV.

This clonotype was detected a few times. CDR3 region: CASSLGTVDSNQPQHF. CDR3 DNA: TGCGCCAGCAGCTTGGGGACAGTGGACAGCAATCAGCCCCAGCATTTT. This chain joins TRBV5-1 and TRBJ1-5, with D maybe TRBD1 (6 bases). Germline CDR1 and CDR2: SGHRS and YFSETQ. V was shortened by 0 bases and J by 1 base, with 11 bases between the two germline ends. The CDR3 consists of 16 residues.